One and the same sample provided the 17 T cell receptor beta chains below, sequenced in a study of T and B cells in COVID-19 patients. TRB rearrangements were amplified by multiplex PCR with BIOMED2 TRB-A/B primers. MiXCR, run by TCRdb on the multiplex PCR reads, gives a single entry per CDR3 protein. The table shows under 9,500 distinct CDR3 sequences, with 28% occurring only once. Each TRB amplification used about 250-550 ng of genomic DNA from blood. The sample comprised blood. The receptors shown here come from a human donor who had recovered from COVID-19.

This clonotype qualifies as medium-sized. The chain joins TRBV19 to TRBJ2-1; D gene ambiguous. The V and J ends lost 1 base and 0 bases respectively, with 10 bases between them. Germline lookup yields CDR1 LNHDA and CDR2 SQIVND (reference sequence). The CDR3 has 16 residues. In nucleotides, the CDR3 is TGTGCCAGTAGTATAGCAACAGCAAGCTCCTACAATGAGCAGTTCTTC. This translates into CASSIATASSYNEQFF.

The CDR3 DNA follows: TGTGCCAGCAGTGAATCCCCAGGGACTAATGAAAAACTGTTTTTT. It specifies CASSESPGTNEKLFF. The J gene is TRBJ1-4, the V gene TRBV6-1, with D perhaps matching TRBD1 (5 bases). Trimming cost V 2 bases and J 2 bases, with 9 bases left between them. Germline loops: CDR1 MNHNS, CDR2 SASEGT. This CDR3 contains 15 residues.

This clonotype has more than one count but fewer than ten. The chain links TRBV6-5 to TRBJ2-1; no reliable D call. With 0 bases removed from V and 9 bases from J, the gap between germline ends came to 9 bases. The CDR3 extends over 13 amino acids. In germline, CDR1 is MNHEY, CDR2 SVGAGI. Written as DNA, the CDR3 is TGTGCCAGCAGTTACTCGATCTTGGGTGAGCAGTTCTTC. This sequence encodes CASSYSILGEQFF.

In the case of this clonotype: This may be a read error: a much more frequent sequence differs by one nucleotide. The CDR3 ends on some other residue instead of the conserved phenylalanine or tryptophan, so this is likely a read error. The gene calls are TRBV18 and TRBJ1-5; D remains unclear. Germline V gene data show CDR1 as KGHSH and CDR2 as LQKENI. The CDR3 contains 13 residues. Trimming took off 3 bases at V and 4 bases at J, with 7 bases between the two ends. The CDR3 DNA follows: TGTGCCAGCTCACCGATCAGTAATCAGCCCCAGCATCTT. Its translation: CASSPISNQPQHL.

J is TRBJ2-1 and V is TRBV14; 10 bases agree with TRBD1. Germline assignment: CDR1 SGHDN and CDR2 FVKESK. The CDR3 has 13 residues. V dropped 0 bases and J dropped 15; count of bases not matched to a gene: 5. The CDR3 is CASSQDWGQGWFF. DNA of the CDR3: TGTGCCAGCAGCCAAGATTGGGGACAGGGGTGGTTCTTC.

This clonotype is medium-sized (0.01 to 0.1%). CDR3 sequence (DNA): TGTGCCAGCAGTTATGGACAGCCCTCTTATAATTCACCCCTCCACTTT. Its translation: CASSYGQPSYNSPLHF. V and J are TRBV6-2 or TRBV6-3 and TRBJ1-6; a weak D match, TRBD1 (6 bases). CDR3 length: 16 amino acids. Germline V lookup: CDR1 MNHEY, CDR2 SVGEGT. V was shortened by 3 bases and J by 4 bases, with 13 bases between the two germline ends.

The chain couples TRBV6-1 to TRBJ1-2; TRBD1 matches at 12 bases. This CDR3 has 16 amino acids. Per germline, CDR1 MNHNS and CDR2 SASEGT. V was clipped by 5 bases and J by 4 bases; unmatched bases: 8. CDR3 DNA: TGTGCCAGCAGTTTAGGGACAGGGGGCGCGAGCTATGGCTACACCTTC. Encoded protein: CASSLGTGGASYGYTF.

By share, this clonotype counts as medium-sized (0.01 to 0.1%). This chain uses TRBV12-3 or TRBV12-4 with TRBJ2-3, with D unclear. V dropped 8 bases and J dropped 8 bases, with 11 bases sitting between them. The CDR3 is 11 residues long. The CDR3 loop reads CASASLGTQYF. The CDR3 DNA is TGTGCCAGCGCTTCCCTAGGTACGCAGTATTTT.

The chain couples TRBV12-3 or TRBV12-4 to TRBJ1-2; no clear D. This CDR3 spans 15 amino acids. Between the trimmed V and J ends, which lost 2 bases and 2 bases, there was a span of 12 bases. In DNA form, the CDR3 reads TGTGCCAGCAGTTTACAAGAAGGAGGGAACTATGGCTACACCTTC. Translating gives CASSLQEGGNYGYTF.

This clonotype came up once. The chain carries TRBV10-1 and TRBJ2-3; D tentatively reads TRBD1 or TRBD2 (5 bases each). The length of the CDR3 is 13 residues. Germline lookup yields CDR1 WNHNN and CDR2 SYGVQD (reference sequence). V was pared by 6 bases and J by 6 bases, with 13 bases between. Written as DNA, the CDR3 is TGCGCCAGCAGGGACCCTGGGACCGATACGCAGTATTTT. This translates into CASRDPGTDTQYF.

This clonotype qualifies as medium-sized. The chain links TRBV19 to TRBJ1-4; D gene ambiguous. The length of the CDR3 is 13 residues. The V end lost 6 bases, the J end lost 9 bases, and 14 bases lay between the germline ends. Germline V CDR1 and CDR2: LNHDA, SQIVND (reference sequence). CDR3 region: CASRFVLEKKLFF. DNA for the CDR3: TGTGCCAGTAGATTCGTCCTCGAAAAAAAACTGTTTTTT.

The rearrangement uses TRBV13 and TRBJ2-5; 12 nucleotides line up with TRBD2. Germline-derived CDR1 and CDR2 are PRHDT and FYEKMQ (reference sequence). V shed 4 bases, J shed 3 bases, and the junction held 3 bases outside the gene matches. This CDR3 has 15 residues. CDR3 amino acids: CASSSSGGAEETQYF. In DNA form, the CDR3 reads TGTGCCAGCAGCTCTAGCGGGGGGGCAGAAGAGACCCAGTACTTC.

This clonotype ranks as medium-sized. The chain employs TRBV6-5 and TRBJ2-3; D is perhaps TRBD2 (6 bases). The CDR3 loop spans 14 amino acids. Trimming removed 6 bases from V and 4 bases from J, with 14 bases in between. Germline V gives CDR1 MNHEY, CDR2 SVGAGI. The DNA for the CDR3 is TGTGCCAGCAGCCGGAGGGCAGGGTCAGATACGCAGTATTTT. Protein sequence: CASSRRAGSDTQYF.

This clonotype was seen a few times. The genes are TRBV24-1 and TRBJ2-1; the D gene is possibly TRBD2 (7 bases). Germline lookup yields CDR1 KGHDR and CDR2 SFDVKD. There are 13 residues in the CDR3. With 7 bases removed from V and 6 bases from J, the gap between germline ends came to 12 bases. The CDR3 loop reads CATRGGGLNEQFF. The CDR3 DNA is TGTGCCACCAGGGGGGGGGGGCTCAATGAGCAGTTCTTC.

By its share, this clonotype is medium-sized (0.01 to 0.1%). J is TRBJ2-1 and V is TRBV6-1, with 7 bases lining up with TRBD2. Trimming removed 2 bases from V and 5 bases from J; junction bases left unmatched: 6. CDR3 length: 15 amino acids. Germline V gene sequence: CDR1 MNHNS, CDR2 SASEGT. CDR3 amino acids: CASSENTSENNEQFF. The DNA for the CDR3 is TGTGCCAGCAGTGAAAATACTAGCGAAAACAATGAGCAGTTCTTC.

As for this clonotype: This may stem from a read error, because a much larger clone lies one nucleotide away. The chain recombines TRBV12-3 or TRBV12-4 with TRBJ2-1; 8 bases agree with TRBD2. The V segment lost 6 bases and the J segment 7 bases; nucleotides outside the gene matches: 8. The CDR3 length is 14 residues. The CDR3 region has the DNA TGTGCCAGCAGCCGCGGGGGGCCCGGGAATGAGCAGTTCTTC. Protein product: CASSRGGPGNEQFF.

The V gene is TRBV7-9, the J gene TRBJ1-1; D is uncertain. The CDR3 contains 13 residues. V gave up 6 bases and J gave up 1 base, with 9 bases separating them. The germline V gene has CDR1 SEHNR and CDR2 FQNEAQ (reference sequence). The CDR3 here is CASRRGQNTEAFF. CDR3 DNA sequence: TGTGCCAGCAGAAGAGGGCAGAACACTGAAGCTTTCTTT.